What follows describes a single T cell receptor beta chain. Its cognate antigen is unknown. Germline loops: CDR1 SNHLY, CDR2 FYNNEI. Between the trimmed V and J ends, which lost 7 bases and 4 bases, there was a span of 11 bases. The CDR3 contains 13 residues. As it was prepared, the TCRbeta library received unique molecular identifiers. TCRdb re-analysed the PCR reads in MiXCR, keeping a single row per CDR3 protein. The sample records around 80,000 distinct CDR3 sequences, 15% to 20% being singletons. The data derive from a study of T-cell reconstitution after alpha-beta-depleted transplantation in children. The study's findings and limits: Where alpha-beta T cells came from about two months after transplant was reportedly several hundred expanded graft clones. T-cell counts and diversity at one year following transplant were attributed mainly to newly produced T cells.

The receptor comes from a male patient aged 2 to 10 who had a stem cell transplant for acute lymphoblastic leukemia, so the T cells may come from the graft donor. This chain joins TRBV2 and TRBJ2-1; a weak D match, TRBD2 (5 bases). The specimen comprised PBMCs, mostly from graft donor cells, sampled 360 days after TCRalphabeta/CD19-depleted stem cell transplant. The CDR3, as DNA: TGTGCCAGCACGCGGGCGCTTTACAATGAGCAGTTCTTC. This codes for CASTRALYNEQFF. Using reference TRBV2 and TRBJ2-1 for the parts outside the CDR3, the full variable domain is EPEVTQTPSHQVTQMGQEVILRCVPISNHLYFYWYRQILGQKVEFLVSFYNNEISEKSEIFDDQFSVERPDGSNFTLKIRSTKLEDSAMYFCASTRALYNEQFFGPGTRLTVL.